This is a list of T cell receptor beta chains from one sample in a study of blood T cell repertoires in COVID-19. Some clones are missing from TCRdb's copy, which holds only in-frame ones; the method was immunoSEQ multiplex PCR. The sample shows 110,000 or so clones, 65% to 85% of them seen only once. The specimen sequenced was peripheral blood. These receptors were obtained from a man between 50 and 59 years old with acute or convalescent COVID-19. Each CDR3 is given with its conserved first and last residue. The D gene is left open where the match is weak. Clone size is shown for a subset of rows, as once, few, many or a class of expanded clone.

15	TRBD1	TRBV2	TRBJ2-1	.	CASSVPGQGKGEQFF	TGTGCCAGCAGTGTACCGGGACAGGGAAAGGGTGAGCAGTTCTTC
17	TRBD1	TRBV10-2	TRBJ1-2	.	CASSQDRVELEFYGYTF	TGCGCCAGCAGTCAGGACAGGGTGGAACTGGAATTCTATGGCTACACCTTC
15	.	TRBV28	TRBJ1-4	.	CASSPTGLSGEKLFF	TGTGCCAGCAGTCCTACAGGGTTGTCGGGGGAAAAACTGTTTTTT
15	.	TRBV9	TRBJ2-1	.	CASSVEVADYNEQFF	TGTGCCAGCAGCGTAGAGGTAGCGGACTACAATGAGCAGTTCTTC
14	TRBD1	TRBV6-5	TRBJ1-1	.	CASSRTGENTEAFF	TGTGCCAGCAGCCGCACAGGGGAGAACACTGAAGCTTTCTTT
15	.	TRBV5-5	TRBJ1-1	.	CASSLEEVSNTEAFF	TGTGCCAGCAGCTTGGAAGAGGTCTCGAACACTGAAGCTTTCTTT
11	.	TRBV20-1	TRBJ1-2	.	CSASSNYGYTF	TGCAGTGCTAGTTCAAACTATGGCTACACCTTC
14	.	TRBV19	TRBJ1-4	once	CASSKTATNEKLFF	TGTGCCAGTAGTAAGACTGCAACTAATGAAAAACTGTTTTTT
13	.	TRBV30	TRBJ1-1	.	CAWSVLGATEAFF	TGTGCCTGGAGTGTACTGGGGGCCACTGAAGCTTTCTTT
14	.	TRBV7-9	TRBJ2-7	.	CASSSGQGLYEQYF	TGTGCCAGCAGCTCGGGACAAGGGCTCTACGAGCAGTACTTC
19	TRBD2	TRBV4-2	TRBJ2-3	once	CASSQGAPAGALGGGTQYF	TGTGCCAGCAGCCAAGGGGCCCCAGCGGGGGCACTGGGGGGTGGTACGCAGTATTTT
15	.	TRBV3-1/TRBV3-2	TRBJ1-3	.	CASSRPQGSGNTIYF	TGTGCCAGCAGCCGACCACAGGGCTCTGGAAACACCATATATTTT
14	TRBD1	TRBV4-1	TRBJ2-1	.	CASSQERGRNEQFF	TGCGCCAGCAGCCAAGAAAGGGGGCGCAATGAGCAGTTCTTC
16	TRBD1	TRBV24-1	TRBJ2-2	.	CATSDSKTGVAGELFF	TGTGCCACCAGTGATTCAAAGACAGGGGTGGCCGGGGAGCTGTTTTTT
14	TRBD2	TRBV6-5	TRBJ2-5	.	CASRSGGLGKTQYF	TGTGCCAGCCGTAGCGGGGGATTGGGAAAGACCCAGTACTTC
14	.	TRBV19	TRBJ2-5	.	CASSIDRNQETQYF	TGTGCCAGTAGTATCGACAGGAACCAAGAGACCCAGTACTTC
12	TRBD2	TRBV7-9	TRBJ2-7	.	CASSLGTSEQYF	TGTGCCAGCAGCTTAGGGACTAGCGAGCAGTACTTC
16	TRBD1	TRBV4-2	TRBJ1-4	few	CASSQANRGFWEKLFF	TGTGCCAGCAGCCAGGCAAACAGGGGGTTTTGGGAAAAACTGTTTTTT
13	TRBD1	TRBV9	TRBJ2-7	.	CASSRDRAYEQYF	TGTGCCAGCAGCCGGGACAGGGCTTACGAGCAGTACTTC
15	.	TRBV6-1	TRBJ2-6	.	CASSELRAGANVLTF	TGTGCCAGCAGTGAATTGAGGGCTGGGGCCAACGTCCTGACTTTC
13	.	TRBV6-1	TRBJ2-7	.	CASSTPGDYEQYF	TGTGCCAGCAGTACCCCGGGGGACTACGAGCAGTACTTC
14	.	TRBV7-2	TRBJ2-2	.	CASSFRDTAGELFF	TGTGCCAGCAGCTTCCGGGACACCGCCGGGGAGCTGTTTTTT
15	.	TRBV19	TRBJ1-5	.	CASIQVAGFGPPQHF	TGTGCCAGTATCCAGGTTGCAGGGTTTGGGCCGCCCCAGCATTTT
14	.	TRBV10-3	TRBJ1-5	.	CAISAGDGGQPQHF	TGTGCCATCAGTGCCGGGGATGGTGGTCAGCCCCAGCATTTT
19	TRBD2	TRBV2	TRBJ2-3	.	CASSVARTSGGLDTDTQYF	TGTGCCAGCAGTGTAGCGAGGACTAGCGGGGGGCTCGACACAGATACGCAGTATTTT
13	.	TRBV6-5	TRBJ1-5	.	CASSTGVHQPQHF	TGTGCCAGCAGTACAGGAGTTCATCAGCCCCAGCATTTT
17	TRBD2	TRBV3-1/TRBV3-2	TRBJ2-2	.	CASSRQTSGAGTGELFF	TGTGCCAGCAGCCGCCAGACTAGCGGGGCCGGCACCGGGGAGCTGTTTTTT
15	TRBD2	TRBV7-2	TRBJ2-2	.	CASREAGGLTGELFF	TGTGCCAGCAGGGAAGCGGGGGGGCTTACCGGGGAGCTGTTTTTT
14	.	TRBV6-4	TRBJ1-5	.	CASSVLPETMPQHF	TGTGCCAGCAGCGTCCTCCCGGAAACTATGCCCCAGCATTTT
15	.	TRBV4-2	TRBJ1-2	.	CASSQDFSGDYGYTF	TGTGCCAGCAGCCAAGATTTTTCGGGGGACTATGGCTACACCTTC
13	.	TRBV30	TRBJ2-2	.	CAWTRRNTGELFF	TGTGCCTGGACTCGGAGGAACACCGGGGAGCTGTTTTTT
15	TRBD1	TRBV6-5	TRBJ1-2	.	CASSTQTGSNYGYTF	TGTGCCAGCAGTACCCAGACAGGGTCGAACTATGGCTACACCTTC
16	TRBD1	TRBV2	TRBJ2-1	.	CASSEGLGQGGDEQFF	TGTGCCAGCAGTGAGGGTTTGGGACAGGGGGGCGATGAGCAGTTCTTC
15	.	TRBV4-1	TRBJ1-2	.	CASSQAFVTSYGYTF	TGCGCCAGCAGCCAAGCCTTTGTAACAAGTTATGGCTACACCTTC
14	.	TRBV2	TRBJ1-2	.	CASREKGANYGYTF	TGTGCCAGCAGGGAAAAAGGGGCTAACTATGGCTACACCTTC
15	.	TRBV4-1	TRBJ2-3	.	CASSPQGIRTDTQYF	TGCGCCAGCAGCCCACAGGGTATTCGCACAGATACGCAGTATTTT
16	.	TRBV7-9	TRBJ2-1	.	CASSSGAGAKGNEQFF	TGTGCCAGCAGCTCGGGGGCGGGGGCTAAGGGTAATGAGCAGTTCTTC
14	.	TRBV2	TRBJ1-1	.	CASSGLLTTTEAFF	TGTGCCAGCAGTGGACTCTTGACCACCACTGAAGCTTTCTTT
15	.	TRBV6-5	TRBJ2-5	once	CASRNDSPGWETQYF	TGTGCCAGCAGAAATGACAGCCCTGGATGGGAGACCCAGTACTTC
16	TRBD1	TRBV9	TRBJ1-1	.	CASSVGQGGSGTEAFF	TGTGCCAGCAGCGTTGGACAGGGGGGAAGTGGCACTGAAGCTTTCTTT
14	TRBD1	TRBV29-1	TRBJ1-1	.	CSVKFRDSNTEAFF	TGCAGCGTTAAATTCAGGGACAGCAACACTGAAGCTTTCTTT
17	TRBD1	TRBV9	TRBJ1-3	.	CASSINRDRGSGNTIYF	TGTGCCAGCAGCATAAACCGGGACAGGGGCTCTGGAAACACCATATATTTT
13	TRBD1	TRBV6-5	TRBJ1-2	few	CASSRTGTYGYTF	TGTGCCAGCAGTCGGACAGGGACCTATGGCTACACCTTC
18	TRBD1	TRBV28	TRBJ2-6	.	CASSFRTGQSSGANVLTF	TGTGCCAGCAGTTTTCGGACAGGTCAGAGCTCTGGGGCCAACGTCCTGACTTTC
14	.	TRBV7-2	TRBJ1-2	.	CASSSERNFYGYTF	TGTGCCAGCAGCTCAGAGCGGAATTTCTATGGCTACACCTTC
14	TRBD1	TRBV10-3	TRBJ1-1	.	CAISPGTGASEAFF	TGTGCCATCAGTCCCGGGACAGGGGCGTCTGAAGCTTTCTTT
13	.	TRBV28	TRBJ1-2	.	CASIQGGGYGYTF	TGTGCCAGCATCCAGGGAGGGGGCTATGGCTACACCTTC
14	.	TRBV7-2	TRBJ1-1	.	CASSLGRGYAEAFF	TGTGCCAGCAGCTTAGGGAGAGGATACGCTGAAGCTTTCTTT
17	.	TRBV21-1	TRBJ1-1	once	CASSKALPVLRNTEAFF	TGTGCCAGCAGCAAAGCGCTTCCTGTGTTGAGGAACACTGAAGCTTTCTTT
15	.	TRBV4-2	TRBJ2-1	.	CASSQGLTTYNEQFF	TGTGCCAGCAGCCAGGGTTTGACGACATACAATGAGCAGTTCTTC
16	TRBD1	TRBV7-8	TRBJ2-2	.	CASSSRTGGGTGELFF	TGTGCCAGCAGCTCTCGGACAGGGGGAGGCACCGGGGAGCTGTTTTTT
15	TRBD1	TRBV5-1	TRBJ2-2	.	CASSSDRVVAGELFF	TGCGCCAGCAGCTCGGACAGGGTTGTGGCCGGGGAGCTGTTTTTT
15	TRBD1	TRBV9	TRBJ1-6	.	CASSATDREGSPLHF	TGTGCCAGCAGCGCCACGGACAGGGAGGGGTCACCCCTCCACTTT
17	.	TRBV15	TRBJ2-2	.	CATSSLPGQANTGELFF	TGTGCCACCAGCAGTCTACCGGGACAAGCGAACACCGGGGAGCTGTTTTTT
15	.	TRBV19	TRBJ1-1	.	CASSHRARSNTEAFF	TGTGCCAGTAGTCACAGGGCTAGGTCGAACACTGAAGCTTTCTTT